This TCR beta chain was found in a study of cytomegalovirus exposure and HLA in healthy donors. The donors comprised healthy bone marrow donors. General study results and limits: The likely origin of a cluster of highly shared sequence variants was a sequencing artifact. While the bulk of TCR sequences proved rare, some public TCRs turned up in many donors. About 87% or about 30% of the time was how often most TCR beta V segments were productive, according to an earlier analysis.

PCR involved 60 Vbeta and 13 Jbeta primers. The table came from immunoSEQ multiplex PCR; TCRdb's copy has only in-frame clones and leaves some out. The sample has around 150,000 clones, over 50% seen once. In this sample, this clone turned up a few times. Antigen specificity is unknown. V was clipped by 0 bases and J by 10 bases, with 16 bases between them. The CDR3 has 15 residues. CDR1 is MNHNS and CDR2 is SASEGT in the germline V gene. The rearrangement links TRBV6-1 to TRBJ2-1; weak D call: TRBD1 (6 bases). The receptor was derived from a human donor in good health. The sample consisted of PBMCs. The CDR3 nucleotides are TGTGCCAGCAGTGAAGCAGGGGGTGTGATGGGCGAGCAGTTCTTC. This sequence encodes CASSEAGGVMGEQFF.